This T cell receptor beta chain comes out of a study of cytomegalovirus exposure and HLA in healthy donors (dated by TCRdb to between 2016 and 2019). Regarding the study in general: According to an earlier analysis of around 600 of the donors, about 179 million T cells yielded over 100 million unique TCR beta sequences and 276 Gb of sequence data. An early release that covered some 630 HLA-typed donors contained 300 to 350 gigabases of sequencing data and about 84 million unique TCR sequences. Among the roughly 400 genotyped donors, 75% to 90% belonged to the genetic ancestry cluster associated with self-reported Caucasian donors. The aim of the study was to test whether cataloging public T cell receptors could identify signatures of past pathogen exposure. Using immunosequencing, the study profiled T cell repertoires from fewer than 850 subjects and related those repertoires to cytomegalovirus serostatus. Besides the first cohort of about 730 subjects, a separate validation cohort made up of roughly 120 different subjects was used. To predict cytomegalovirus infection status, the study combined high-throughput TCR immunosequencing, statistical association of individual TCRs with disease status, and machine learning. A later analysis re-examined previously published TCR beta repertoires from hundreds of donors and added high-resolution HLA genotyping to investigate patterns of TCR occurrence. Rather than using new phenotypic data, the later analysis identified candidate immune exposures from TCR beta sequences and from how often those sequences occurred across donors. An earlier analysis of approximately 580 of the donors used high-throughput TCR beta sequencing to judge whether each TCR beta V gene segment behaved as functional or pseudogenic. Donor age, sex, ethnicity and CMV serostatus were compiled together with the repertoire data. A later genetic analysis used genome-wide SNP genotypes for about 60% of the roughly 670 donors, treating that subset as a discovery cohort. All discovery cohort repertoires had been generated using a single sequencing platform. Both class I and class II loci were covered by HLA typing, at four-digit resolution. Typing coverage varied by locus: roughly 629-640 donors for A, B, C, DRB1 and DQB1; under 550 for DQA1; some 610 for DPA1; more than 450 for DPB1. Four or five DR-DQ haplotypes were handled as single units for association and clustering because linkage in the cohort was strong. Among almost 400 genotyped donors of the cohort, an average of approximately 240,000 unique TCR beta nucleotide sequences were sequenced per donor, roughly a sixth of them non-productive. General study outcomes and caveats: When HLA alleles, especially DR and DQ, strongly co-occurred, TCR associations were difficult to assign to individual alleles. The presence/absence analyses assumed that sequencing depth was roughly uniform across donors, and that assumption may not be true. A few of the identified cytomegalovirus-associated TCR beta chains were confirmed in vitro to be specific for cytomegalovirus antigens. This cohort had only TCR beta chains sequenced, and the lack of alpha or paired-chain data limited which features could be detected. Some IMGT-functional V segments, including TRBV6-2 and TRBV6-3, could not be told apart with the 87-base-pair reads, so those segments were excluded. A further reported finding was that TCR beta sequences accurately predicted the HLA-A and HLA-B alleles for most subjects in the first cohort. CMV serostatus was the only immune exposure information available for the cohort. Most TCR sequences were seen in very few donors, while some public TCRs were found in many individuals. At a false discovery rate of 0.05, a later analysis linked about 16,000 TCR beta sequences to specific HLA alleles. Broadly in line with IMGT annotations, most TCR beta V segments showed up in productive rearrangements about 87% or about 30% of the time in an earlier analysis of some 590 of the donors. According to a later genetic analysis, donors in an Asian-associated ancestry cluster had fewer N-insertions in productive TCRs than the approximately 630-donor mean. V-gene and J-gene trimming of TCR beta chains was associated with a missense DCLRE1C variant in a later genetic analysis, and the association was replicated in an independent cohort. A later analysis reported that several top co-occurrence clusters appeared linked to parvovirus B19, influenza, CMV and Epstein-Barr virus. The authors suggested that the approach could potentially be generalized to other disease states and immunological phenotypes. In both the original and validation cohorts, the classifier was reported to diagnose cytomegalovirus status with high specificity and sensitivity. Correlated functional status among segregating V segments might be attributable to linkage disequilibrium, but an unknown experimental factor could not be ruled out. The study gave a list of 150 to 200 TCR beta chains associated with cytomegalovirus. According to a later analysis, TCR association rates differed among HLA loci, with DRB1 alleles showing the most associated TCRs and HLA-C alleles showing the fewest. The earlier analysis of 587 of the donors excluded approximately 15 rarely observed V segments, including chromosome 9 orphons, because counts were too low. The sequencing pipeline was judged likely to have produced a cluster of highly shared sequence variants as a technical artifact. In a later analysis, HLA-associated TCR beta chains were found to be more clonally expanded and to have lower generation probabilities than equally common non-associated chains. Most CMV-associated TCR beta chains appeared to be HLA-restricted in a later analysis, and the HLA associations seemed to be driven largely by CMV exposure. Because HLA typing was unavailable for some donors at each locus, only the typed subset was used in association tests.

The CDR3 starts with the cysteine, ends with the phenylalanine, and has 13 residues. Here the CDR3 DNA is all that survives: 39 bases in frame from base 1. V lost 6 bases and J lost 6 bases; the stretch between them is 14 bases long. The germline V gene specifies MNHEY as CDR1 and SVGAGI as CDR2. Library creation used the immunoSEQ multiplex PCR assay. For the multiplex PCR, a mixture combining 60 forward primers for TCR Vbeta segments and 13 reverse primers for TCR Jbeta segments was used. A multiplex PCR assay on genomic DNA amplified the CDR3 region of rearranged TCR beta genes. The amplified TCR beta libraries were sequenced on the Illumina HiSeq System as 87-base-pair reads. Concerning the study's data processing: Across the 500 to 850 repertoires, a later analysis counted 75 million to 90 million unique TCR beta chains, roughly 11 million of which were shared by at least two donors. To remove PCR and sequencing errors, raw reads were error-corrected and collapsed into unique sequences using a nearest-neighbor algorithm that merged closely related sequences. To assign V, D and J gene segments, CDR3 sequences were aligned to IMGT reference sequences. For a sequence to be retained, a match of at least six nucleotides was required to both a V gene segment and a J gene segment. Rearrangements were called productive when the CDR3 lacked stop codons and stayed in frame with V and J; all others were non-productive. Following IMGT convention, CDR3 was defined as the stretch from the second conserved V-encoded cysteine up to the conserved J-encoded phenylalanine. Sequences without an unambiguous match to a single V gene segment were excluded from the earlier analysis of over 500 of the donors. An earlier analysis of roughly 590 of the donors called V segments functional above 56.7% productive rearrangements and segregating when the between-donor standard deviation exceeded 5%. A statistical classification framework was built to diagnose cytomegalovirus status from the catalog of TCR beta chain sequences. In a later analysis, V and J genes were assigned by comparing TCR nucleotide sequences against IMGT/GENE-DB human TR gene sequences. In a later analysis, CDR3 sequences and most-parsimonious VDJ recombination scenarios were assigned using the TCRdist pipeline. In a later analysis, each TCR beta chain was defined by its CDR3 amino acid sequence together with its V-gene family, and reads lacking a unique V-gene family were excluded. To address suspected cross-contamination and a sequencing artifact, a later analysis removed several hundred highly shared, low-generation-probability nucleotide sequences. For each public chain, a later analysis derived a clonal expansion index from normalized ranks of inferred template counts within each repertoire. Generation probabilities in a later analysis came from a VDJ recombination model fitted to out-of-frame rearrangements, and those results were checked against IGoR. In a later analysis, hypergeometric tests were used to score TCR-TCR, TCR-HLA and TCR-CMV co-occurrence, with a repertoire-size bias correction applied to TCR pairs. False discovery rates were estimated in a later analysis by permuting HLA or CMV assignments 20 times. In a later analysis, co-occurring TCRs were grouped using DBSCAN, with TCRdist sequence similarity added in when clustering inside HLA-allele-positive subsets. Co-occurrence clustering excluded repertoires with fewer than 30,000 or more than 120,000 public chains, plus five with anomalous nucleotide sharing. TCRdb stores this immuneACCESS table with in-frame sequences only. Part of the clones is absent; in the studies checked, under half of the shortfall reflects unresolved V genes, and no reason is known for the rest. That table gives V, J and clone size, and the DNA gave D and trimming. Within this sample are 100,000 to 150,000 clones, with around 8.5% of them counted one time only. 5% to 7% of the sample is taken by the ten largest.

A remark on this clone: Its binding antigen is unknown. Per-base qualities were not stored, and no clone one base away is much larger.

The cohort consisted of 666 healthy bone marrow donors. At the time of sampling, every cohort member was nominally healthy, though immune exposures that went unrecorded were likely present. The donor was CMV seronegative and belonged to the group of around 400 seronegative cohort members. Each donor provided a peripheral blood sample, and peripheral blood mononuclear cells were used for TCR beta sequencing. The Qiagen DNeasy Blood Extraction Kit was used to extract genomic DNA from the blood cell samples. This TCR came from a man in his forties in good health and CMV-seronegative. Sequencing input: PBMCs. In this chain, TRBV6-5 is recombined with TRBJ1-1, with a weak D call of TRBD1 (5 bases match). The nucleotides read TGTGCCAGCAGCCCCGTGTTAGGGGCTGAAGCTTTCTTT. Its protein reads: CASSPVLGAEAFF.